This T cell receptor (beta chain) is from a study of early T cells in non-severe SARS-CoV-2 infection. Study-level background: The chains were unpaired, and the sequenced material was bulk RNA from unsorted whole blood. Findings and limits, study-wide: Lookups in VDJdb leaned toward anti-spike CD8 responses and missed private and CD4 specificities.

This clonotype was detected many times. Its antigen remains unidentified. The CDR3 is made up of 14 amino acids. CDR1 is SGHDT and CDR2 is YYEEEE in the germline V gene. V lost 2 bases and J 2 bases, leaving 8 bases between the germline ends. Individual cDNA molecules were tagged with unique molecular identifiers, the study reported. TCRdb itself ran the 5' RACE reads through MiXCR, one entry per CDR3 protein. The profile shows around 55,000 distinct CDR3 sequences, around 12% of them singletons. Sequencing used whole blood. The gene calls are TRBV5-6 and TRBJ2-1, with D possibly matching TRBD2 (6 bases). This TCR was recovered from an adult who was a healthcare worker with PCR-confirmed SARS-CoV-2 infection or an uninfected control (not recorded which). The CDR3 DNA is TGTGCCAGCAGCTTTAGCGGACCCTACAATGAGCAGTTCTTC. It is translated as CASSFSGPYNEQFF.